Sequencing of this T cell receptor (beta chain) was carried out in a study of low-dose radiotherapy and immunotherapy resistance in tumors. This clonotype was picked up many times. Priming of first-strand cDNA relied on TRAV- and TRBV-specific primers (covering alpha and beta chains). With a constant-region primer and a V-primer adapter, TCRs were subjected to 20 PCR cycles of amplification. In vitro transcription was used to amplify the isolated mRNA. TCRdb itself ran the reads through MiXCR, one entry per CDR3 protein. The sample contains 39,000 or so distinct CDR3 sequences, less than 25% of which appear only once. Noted time point: after trial treatment. The treatment: LDRT plus nivolumab, ipilimumab, low-dose cyclophosphamide and aspirin (RACIN trial). The CDR3 runs to 14 residues. Germline V lookup: CDR1 MNHEY, CDR2 SMNVEV (reference sequence). V was shortened by 6 bases and J by 3 bases, with 15 bases between the two germline ends.

The source is a female donor with ovarian cancer. The sample was PBMCs, taken after low-dose radiotherapy plus immunotherapy. The J gene is TRBJ2-7, the V gene TRBV27, with D perhaps matching TRBD1 (6 bases). The CDR3 DNA reads as TGTGCCAGCAGCCAGGACAGTAACTACTACGAGCAGTACTTC. It yields the protein CASSQDSNYYEQYF.